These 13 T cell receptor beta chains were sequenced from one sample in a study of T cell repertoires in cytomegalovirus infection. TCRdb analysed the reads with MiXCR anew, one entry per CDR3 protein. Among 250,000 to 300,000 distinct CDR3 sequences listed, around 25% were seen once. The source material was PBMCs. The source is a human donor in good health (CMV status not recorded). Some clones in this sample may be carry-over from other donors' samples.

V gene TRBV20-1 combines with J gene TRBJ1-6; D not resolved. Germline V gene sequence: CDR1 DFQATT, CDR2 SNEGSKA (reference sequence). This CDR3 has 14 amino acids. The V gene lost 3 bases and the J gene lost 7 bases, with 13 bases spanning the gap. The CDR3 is CSARREFDNSPLHF. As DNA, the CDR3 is TGCAGTGCTAGGAGGGAGTTTGACAATTCACCCCTCCACTTT.

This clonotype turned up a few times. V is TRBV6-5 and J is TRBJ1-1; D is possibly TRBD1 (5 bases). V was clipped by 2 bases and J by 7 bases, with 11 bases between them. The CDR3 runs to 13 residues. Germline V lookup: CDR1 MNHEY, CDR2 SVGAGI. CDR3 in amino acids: CASSYGGGFEAFF. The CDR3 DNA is TGTGCCAGCAGTTACGGGGGGGGGTTTGAAGCTTTCTTT.

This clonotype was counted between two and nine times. The CDR3 DNA follows: TGTGCCAGCAGTGAAAGGGGCAATCAGCCCCAGCATTTT. It yields the protein CASSERGNQPQHF. The chain links TRBV6-1 to TRBJ1-5; no reliable D call. CDR1 and CDR2 from the germline V gene are MNHNS and SASEGT. Trimming removed 2 bases at V and 2 bases at J, with 4 bases between. The length of the CDR3 is 13 residues.

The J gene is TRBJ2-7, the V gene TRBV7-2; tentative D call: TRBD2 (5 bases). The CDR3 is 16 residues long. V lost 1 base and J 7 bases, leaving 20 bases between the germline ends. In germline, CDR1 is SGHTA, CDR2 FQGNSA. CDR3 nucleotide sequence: TGTGCCAGCAGCTTAGGTCGAGGCGCTGGGAGCTGGGAGCAGTACTTC. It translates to CASSLGRGAGSWEQYF.

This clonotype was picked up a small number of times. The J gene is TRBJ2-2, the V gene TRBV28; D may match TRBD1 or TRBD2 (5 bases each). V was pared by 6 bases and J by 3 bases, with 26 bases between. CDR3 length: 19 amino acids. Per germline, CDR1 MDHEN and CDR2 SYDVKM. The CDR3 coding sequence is TGTGCCAGCAGACTGCCGGGACCGGCTGTGAAAACCGACACCGGGGAGCTGTTTTTT. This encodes CASRLPGPAVKTDTGELFF.

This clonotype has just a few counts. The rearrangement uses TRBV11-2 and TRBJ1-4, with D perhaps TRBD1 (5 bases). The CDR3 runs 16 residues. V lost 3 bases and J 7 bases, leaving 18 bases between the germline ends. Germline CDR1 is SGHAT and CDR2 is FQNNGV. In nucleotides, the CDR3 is TGTGCCAGCAGCTTCCCCGGGACCAGGTCTCGTGAAAAACTGTTTTTT. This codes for CASSFPGTRSREKLFF.

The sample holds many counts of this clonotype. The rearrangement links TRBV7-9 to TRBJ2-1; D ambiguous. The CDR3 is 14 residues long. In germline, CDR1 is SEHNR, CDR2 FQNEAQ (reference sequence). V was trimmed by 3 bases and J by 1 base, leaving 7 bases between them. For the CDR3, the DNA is TGTGCCAGCAGCTTCGCCCTGTCCTACAATGAGCAGTTCTTC. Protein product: CASSFALSYNEQFF.

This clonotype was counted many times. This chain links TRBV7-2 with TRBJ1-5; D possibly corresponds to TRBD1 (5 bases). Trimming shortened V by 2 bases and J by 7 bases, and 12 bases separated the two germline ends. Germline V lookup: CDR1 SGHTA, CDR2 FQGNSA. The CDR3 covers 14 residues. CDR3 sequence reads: CASSLRQGFQPQHF. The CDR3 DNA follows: TGTGCCAGCAGCTTAAGGCAGGGTTTCCAGCCCCAGCATTTT.

The CDR3 region has the DNA TGCAGTGCTCCCCACAATGAGCAGTTCTTC. Translating gives CSAPHNEQFF. V and J are TRBV20-1 and TRBJ2-1; D uncertain. V was cut by 5 bases and J by 5 bases, with 4 bases left in between. The germline gives CDR1 DFQATT, CDR2 SNEGSKA (reference sequence). This CDR3 region has 10 residues.

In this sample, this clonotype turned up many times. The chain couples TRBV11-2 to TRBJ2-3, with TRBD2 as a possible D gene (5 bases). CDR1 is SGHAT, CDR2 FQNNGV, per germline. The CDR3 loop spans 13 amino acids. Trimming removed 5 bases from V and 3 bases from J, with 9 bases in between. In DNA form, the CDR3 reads TGTGCCAGCAGCGTAACGGGAACAGATACGCAGTATTTT. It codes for CASSVTGTDTQYF. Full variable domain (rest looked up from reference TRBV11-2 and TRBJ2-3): EAGVAQSPRYKIIEKRQSVAFWCNPISGHATLYWYQQILGQGPKLLIQFQNNGVVDDSQLPKDRFSAERLKGVDSTLKIQPAKLEDSAVYLCASSVTGTDTQYFGPGTRLTVL.

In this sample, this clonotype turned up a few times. CDR3 region: CASSERTGNGYTF. In DNA, the CDR3 is TGCGCCAGCAGTGAAAGGACAGGGAACGGCTACACCTTC. The V and J genes are TRBV10-2 and TRBJ1-2; TRBD1 aligns across 8 bases. In germline, CDR1 is WSHSY, CDR2 SAAADI. The CDR3 extends over 13 amino acids. V gave up 3 bases and J gave up 8 bases; unmatched junction bases: 5.

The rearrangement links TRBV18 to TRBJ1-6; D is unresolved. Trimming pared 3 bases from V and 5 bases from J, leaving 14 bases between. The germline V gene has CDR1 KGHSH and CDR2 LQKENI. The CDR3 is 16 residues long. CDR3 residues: CASSPSASTDNSPLHF. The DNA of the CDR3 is TGTGCCAGCTCACCGTCAGCTAGCACCGATAATTCACCCCTCCACTTT.

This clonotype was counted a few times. In DNA, the CDR3 is TGTGCCAGCGGACTACAAGAGACCCAGTACTTC. It translates to CASGLQETQYF. The chain is built from TRBV12-3 or TRBV12-4 and TRBJ2-5, with a weak D call TRBD2 (6 bases). The CDR3 is 11 residues long. Trimming cost V 8 bases and J 2 bases, with 6 bases left between them.